This T cell receptor beta chain derives from a study of blood T cells in healthy people across ages. Study-wide results and caveats: Age showed a roughly linear inverse relationship with TCR beta diversity per million T cells.

The CDR3 loop spans 9 amino acids. Deletions cut 8 bases from V and 8 bases from J, with 9 bases between. Germline CDR1 GTSNPN, CDR2 SVGIG (reference sequence). A word on this clonotype: Its antigen is unidentified.

Isolating PBMCs gave at least 7 million of these cells per sample. A J-beta primer mix and a sample-barcoded 5' primer were used in a second PCR of about 6 to 12 cycles. In TCRdb, the 5' RACE reads were re-called with MiXCR into one record per CDR3 protein. The sample contains over a million distinct CDR3 sequences, approximately 43% of which appear only once. This sequence was found in a woman under 30 in good health. The sample comprised blood. The J gene is TRBJ1-1, the V gene TRBV30; no firm D call. In DNA form, the CDR3 reads TGTGCCGTATCCGTAGAAGCTTTCTTT. As protein: CAVSVEAFF.